The present T cell receptor (beta chain) was sequenced within a study of blood T cell repertoires in COVID-19. Overall study context: COVID-19 samples, acute and convalescent, were from the United States, Italy and Spain.

The CDR3 runs 13 residues. CDR1 and CDR2 from the germline V gene are KGHSH and LQKENI. J lost 5 bases, V lost 0 bases, and 1 base had no gene match. In the original analysis: Estimation of nucleated cell counts was performed using reference gene primer amplification. Profiled with immunoSEQ multiplex PCR; TCRdb holds only in-frame clones, not every one. The DNA was the basis for D and trimming; V, J and clone size are from that table. This sample carries approximately 58,000 clones, 70% to 90% of them seen once, and the ten largest clones take roughly 4.7%. The TCR was taken from a man in his forties with active COVID-19. The chain employs TRBV18 and TRBJ2-7, with TRBD1 identical over 7 bases. Sample: peripheral blood. CDR3 sequence reads: CASSPPGQNEQYF. CDR3 bases: TGTGCCAGCTCACCACCGGGACAGAACGAGCAGTACTTC.